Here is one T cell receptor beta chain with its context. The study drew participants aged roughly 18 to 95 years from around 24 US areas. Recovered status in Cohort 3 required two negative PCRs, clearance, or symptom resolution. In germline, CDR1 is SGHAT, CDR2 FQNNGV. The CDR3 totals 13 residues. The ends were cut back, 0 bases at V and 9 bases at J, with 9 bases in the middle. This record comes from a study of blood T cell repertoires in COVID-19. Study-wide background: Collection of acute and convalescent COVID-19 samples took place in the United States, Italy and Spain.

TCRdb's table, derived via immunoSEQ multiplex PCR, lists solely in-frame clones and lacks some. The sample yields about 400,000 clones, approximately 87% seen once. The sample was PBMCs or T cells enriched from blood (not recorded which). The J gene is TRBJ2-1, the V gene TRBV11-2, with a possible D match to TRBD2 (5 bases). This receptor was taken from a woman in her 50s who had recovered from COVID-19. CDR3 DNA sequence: TGTGCCAGCAGCTTAGATCGGGCGGGTGAGCAGTTCTTC. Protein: CASSLDRAGEQFF.